Below, one T cell receptor beta chain is given with its context. This clonotype has a handful of counts. This clone's antigen is unknown. No clone much larger than this one lies a single base away; base qualities are absent. These data come from a study of response to subunit inactivated influenza vaccine (dated by TCRdb to the late 2010s). The study in broad terms: Deep quantitative T cell receptor repertoire profiling was used in the study to track responses to a trivalent subunit inactivated influenza vaccine.

Library preparation employed RT-PCR. The sequencer was an Illumina HiSeq 2500. TCRdb reprocessing: public reads trimmed at Q25 with fastp, clones called with MiXCR, in-frame beta chains kept. Entries are consolidated by CDR3 protein sequence, retaining the most common genes and DNA. This sample holds roughly 550,000 distinct CDR3 sequences; roughly 23% were observed only once. 2.5% to 3% of the sample is held by the ten biggest clonotypes. Study-level results and caveats: It was suggested by the authors that each seasonal influenza vaccination may recruit only a limited number of new T cells.

Measured from the cysteine to the phenylalanine, the CDR3 is 14 residues long. Only the CDR3 DNA is retained, 42 bases long and in frame from the first base. The V end loses 5 bases and the J end loses 5 bases, and a stretch of 15 bases separates them. From a lookup of the germline V gene, CDR1 and CDR2 are SGHAT and FQNNGV. The sample was also reused in another study, on T cells expressing NK-cell markers. That second publication adds: TCR beta cDNA libraries were made by 5'RACE template switching that added a universal primer site and unique molecular identifiers. About 8 donors provided sorted CD3+CD56+NKG2C+, CD3+CD56+NKG2C- and CD3+CD56-NKG2C+ T-cell subsets, whose TCR beta-chain repertoires were profiled. Among the eight sequenced donors, seven were HCMV-seropositive and one was HCMV-seronegative. To restrict sorting to alphabetaTCR-expressing T cells, an anti-gammadeltaTCR antibody was added in several experiments. In several donors, the dominant CD3+CD56+NKG2C+ clonotypes were found to rank among the top 10 CD8+ clonotypes and to make up roughly 1.0-8% of CD8+ T cells. Those dominant clonotypes were again the most abundant among CD3+CD56-NKG2C+ cells in a handful of donors, at 28.3-60.1%. Whether the expanded NKG2C-expressing T cell clones were specific for HCMV antigens was left unclear. All eight donors whose samples were sequenced were randomly selected healthy volunteers, three of them men and five women. HCMV-specific IgG was detected in serum with a commercial ELISA kit to determine HCMV serostatus. Peripheral blood mononuclear cells were isolated from blood by Ficoll density gradient centrifugation. CD4+ and CD8+ T cells were isolated from PBMC by magnetic immunoseparation with Miltenyi isolation kits. Synthesis of cDNA was primed from the TCR beta constant segment and was followed by two consecutive PCR amplification steps. Libraries were sequenced as 2 x 150 bp reads on Illumina HiSeq 2000/2500, MiSeq or NextSeq. MIGEC handled demultiplexing of the reads and grouping by UMI, while MiTCR was used to assemble and quantify clonotypes. To exclude erroneous sequences, only TCR cDNA sequences supported by at least two reads were retained. Downstream repertoire analysis used the tcR package, and clonotypes were matched across fractions by CDR3 nucleotide sequence plus V segment. VDJmatch was used to annotate antigen specificity against VDJdb, with one amino acid substitution in CDR3 permitted.

This receptor chain uses TRBV11-2 and TRBJ1-1, with TRBD1 as a weak D call on 6 bases. This TCR was sampled from a man in his fifties or sixties who received an inactivated influenza vaccine. Donor details come from another sample of the same person, matched by shared clones. This specimen was CD4+ T cells sorted from PBMCs, taken about 13 days after vaccination. The encoded CDR3 is CASSPTGVGTEAFF. The nucleotide sequence is given as TGTGCCAGCAGCCCGACAGGAGTAGGGACTGAAGCTTTCTTT.